This T cell receptor beta chain was retrieved from a study of vaccination effects on CD4 cells after COVID-19. Study details: Samples gathered post-vaccine arrived a median of 72 days past the second dose.

TCRdb's table, derived via immunoSEQ multiplex PCR, lists solely in-frame clones and lacks some. The sample yields tens of thousands of clones, around four fifths seen once. About this clone itself: Its antigen is unidentified.

The CDR3 extends over 14 amino acids. The germline V gene encodes CDR1 MNHEY and CDR2 SVGAGI. V shed 10 bases and J 3 bases; nucleotides not matched to a gene: 11. After expansion with viral peptide pools in the ViraFEST assay, antigen-specific CD4+ T cells were sequenced. CD4+ T cell isolation took place after about 11 days of culture. The vaccine given was either BNT162b2 or mRNA-1273, in two doses. Nucleocapsid antibodies stayed negative before and after vaccination, showing no earlier SARS-CoV-2 infection. IL-2 at 10 IU/ml and peptides at 9.5 to 10 ug/ml were added to cultured PBMC, approximately 2 million per well.

The rearrangement joins TRBV6-5 to TRBJ2-7; TRBD2 matches 8 bases. This TCR was sampled from a human donor who received a COVID-19 vaccine. Sequenced here: CD4+ T cells from PBMCs cultured with HCoV-NL63 spike peptides, sampled after COVID-19 vaccination. The CDR3 DNA reads as TGTGCCACCCTCGGGGGGGGCCTAATCTACGAGCAGTACTTC. It translates to CATLGGGLIYEQYF.